The clone carrying this TCR beta chain was seen a few times. This entry belongs to a study of T cells in Graves' hyperthyroidism and ophthalmopathy. From RNA transcripts, TCR beta CDR3 regions were amplified. The study used the HTBI primer set for a first-round RT-PCR of the TCR CDR3. TCRdb fed the multiplex PCR reads into MiXCR, producing one record per CDR3 protein. Of hundreds of thousands of distinct CDR3 sequences detected, 17% appear once; the ten largest clones hold 17%. The source is a woman aged 18-30 years with Graves' ophthalmopathy. The sequenced sample was blood.

CDR3 nucleotides: TGTGCCTGGAGTGTTCCCCGGGGTAGGACTGGAAACACCATATATTTT. Protein product: CAWSVPRGRTGNTIYF. This chain joins TRBV30 and TRBJ1-3; no clear D gene. V gave up 0 bases and J gave up 2 bases, with 14 bases separating them. This CDR3 region has 16 residues. Per germline, CDR1 GTSNPN and CDR2 SVGIG (reference sequence).